These 9 T cell receptor beta chains were all obtained from the same sample, sequenced in a study of human T cells and chemical hapten exposure. Unfractionated whole blood was the source from which total RNA was extracted. One entry per CDR3 protein results from TCRdb running MiXCR on the 5' RACE reads. The repertoire holds about 120,000 distinct CDR3 sequences, with more than 15% as singletons. The receptors here all came from a human donor in good health.

This clonotype was counted only a few times. The gene calls are TRBV7-6 and TRBJ1-1; D gene unclear. The CDR3 loop spans 15 amino acids. The germline CDR1 and CDR2 sequences are SGHVS and FNYEAQ. V shed 3 bases and J shed 5 bases, with 16 bases lying between them. DNA of the CDR3: TGTGCCAGCAGCTTTCCGGGTCTGACGAGAACTGAAGCTTTCTTT. It translates to CASSFPGLTRTEAFF.

V and J are TRBV18 and TRBJ2-2, with 8 bases matching TRBD1. The V segment lost 0 bases and the J segment 8 bases; nucleotides outside the gene matches: 5. Germline-derived CDR1 and CDR2 are KGHSH and LQKENI. This CDR3 is 15 amino acids long. The CDR3: CASSPPDRVRGELFF. CDR3 coding DNA: TGTGCCAGCTCACCACCGGACAGGGTACGAGGGGAGCTGTTTTTT.

The chain combines TRBV12-3 or TRBV12-4 with TRBJ2-1, with 12 bases that match TRBD2. The CDR3 covers 14 residues. With V trimmed by 6 bases and J by 12 bases, 9 bases remained unmatched. CDR3 DNA sequence: TGTGCCAGCAGGCCGGGACTAGCGGGTCCCAGGCAGTTCTTC. The encoded protein is CASRPGLAGPRQFF.

This clonotype showed up just a few times. The rearrangement links TRBV5-1 to TRBJ1-1, with TRBD1 matching 7 bases. Germline CDR1 reads SGHRS; CDR2 reads YFSETQ. The CDR3 length is 13 residues. Losses at the gene ends were 3 bases for V and 4 bases for J; bases not matched to a gene: 3. CDR3: CASSWGQSTEAFF. The CDR3, as DNA: TGCGCCAGCAGCTGGGGACAGTCCACTGAAGCTTTCTTT.

This rearrangement joins TRBV4-2 to TRBJ1-2, with TRBD1 as a possible D gene (6 bases). The germline gives CDR1 LGHNA, CDR2 YNFKEQ. Deletions cut 2 bases from V and 8 bases from J, with 15 bases between. The CDR3 consists of 14 residues. This CDR3 is CASSQPNRVRGYTF. CDR3 DNA sequence: TGTGCCAGCAGCCAACCAAACAGGGTCCGAGGCTACACCTTC.

The chain combines TRBV6-5 with TRBJ1-4; D possibly corresponds to TRBD1 (6 bases). Germline V CDR1 and CDR2: MNHEY, SVGAGI. The CDR3 length is 17 residues. Between the trimmed V and J ends, which lost 8 bases and 0 bases, there was a span of 19 bases. CDR3 in amino acids: CASSGGRETSTNEKLFF. The DNA of the CDR3 is TGTGCCAGCTCTGGGGGCAGGGAGACTTCAACTAATGAAAAACTGTTTTTT.

This clonotype has only a few counts. The chain carries TRBV3-1 and TRBJ1-1, with 8 bases identical to TRBD1. V shed 6 bases and J 4 bases; nucleotides not matched to a gene: 7. Germline V gives CDR1 LGHDT, CDR2 YNNKEL (reference sequence). This CDR3 comprises 14 residues. CDR3 protein: CASRRTGNPTEAFF. CDR3 nucleotide sequence: TGTGCCAGCAGAAGGACAGGGAACCCCACTGAAGCTTTCTTT.

The V gene is TRBV6-1, the J gene TRBJ2-3; D might be TRBD1 (6 bases). This CDR3 has 15 amino acids. Germline CDR1 and CDR2: MNHNS and SASEGT. Trimming cost V 3 bases and J 2 bases, with 12 bases left between them. CDR3 coding DNA: TGTGCCAGCAGTGAGAGTAGGGGGAACACAGATACGCAGTATTTT. Translated, it gives CASSESRGNTDTQYF.

This clonotype was seen a few times. The J gene is TRBJ1-5, the V gene TRBV18; 12 bases map to TRBD1. Germline lookup yields CDR1 KGHSH and CDR2 LQKENI. The V and J ends lost 6 bases and 1 base, in that order; junction bases with no gene match: 10. CDR3 length: 18 amino acids. CDR3 DNA sequence: TGTGCCAGCTCGTACTCCGGGACAGGGGGCGTGAGCAATCAGCCCCAGCATTTT. It encodes CASSYSGTGGVSNQPQHF.